This T cell receptor (beta chain) derives from a study of T-cell memory formation after mild COVID-19. Of note for this clonotype: Antigen unknown.

Study-wide results and limits: Several responding clones turned up in pre-infection memory, indicating that cross-reactive memory may have taken part.

The CDR3 runs to 15 residues. Germline lookup yields CDR1 SGHRS and CDR2 YFSETQ. V lost 0 bases and J lost 3, with 11 bases in between. Employing constant-segment primers, 5'RACE generated TCR alpha and TCR beta cDNA libraries bearing sample barcodes and UMIs. TCRdb reprocessed the 5' RACE reads with MiXCR, giving one entry per CDR3 protein. The table shows 140,000 to 150,000 distinct CDR3 sequences, with 6% to 6.5% occurring only once. This TCR was sampled from an adult woman who had mild COVID-19 (a few samples of this study predate the infection). Cell type and time point are not known. Specimen: PBMCs or a T cell subset sorted from them (not recorded which). The chain uses TRBV5-1 and TRBJ2-3; D gene unclear. CDR3 sequence reads: CASSLGAGLTDTQYF. CDR3 DNA sequence: TGCGCCAGCAGCTTGGGGGCCGGTTTGACAGATACGCAGTATTTT.